The entry below describes one T cell receptor (beta chain). As yet, its antigen is unknown. One junction end does not reproduce the germline sequence, and a read error may be involved. This entry comes from a study of tumor-infiltrating lymphocytes in primary liver carcinoma. Study in general: The cohort included men and women aged 30 to 69 years. Yields of productive TCRbeta reads ranged from roughly 3.65 to 7.13 million per sample and were similar across tissue types.

The CDR3 consists of 14 residues. Study-wide results and caveats: The difference in top-250-clone fraction between tumors and blood was significant, favoring tumors (p = 0.039).

TCR beta cDNA came from about 450 ng total RNA, primed with a constant-region primer. Amplification in three nested multiplex PCR rounds with slightly modified ARM-PCR gave rise to TCR beta libraries. Forward primers for TRBV1-TRBV30 and a C-beta reverse primer served the first two PCR rounds, at 10 cycles each. Using its own MiXCR run on the multiplex PCR reads, TCRdb lists one record per CDR3 protein. The sample includes 310,000 or so distinct CDR3 sequences, approximately 64% of them seen just once. Germline DNA was also extracted, and blood RNA derived from unsorted whole blood. Chronic HBV infection affected patients, none of whom had received treatment.

The origin of this receptor is a man aged 35 to 55 with primary liver carcinoma and hepatitis B virus infection. The sequencing sample was made of peripheral blood. The gene calls are TRBV12-3 or TRBV12-4 and TRBJ2-7, with a possible D match to TRBD2 (5 bases). CDR3 loop: CASSLAGVSYEQYF. The DNA of the CDR3 is TGTGCCAGCAGTTTGGCCGGGGTGAGCTACGAGCAGTATTTC.